These 4 T cell receptor beta chains share one sample of origin, sequenced in a study of blood T cell repertoires in COVID-19. Sequencing was performed with immunoSEQ multiplex PCR; in TCRdb, only in-frame clones are kept and a portion is missing. Among about 240,000 clones listed, around 89% were seen once. Specimen: PBMCs or T cells enriched from blood (not recorded which). The source of these receptors is a woman aged 25 to 39 who had recovered from COVID-19.

The CDR3 region is CASSIAGQPQHF. The DNA for the CDR3 is TGTGCCAGTAGTATCGCGGGTCAGCCCCAGCATTTT. This chain uses TRBV19 with TRBJ1-5, with D unresolved. V was cut by 3 bases and J by 6 bases, with 6 bases left in between. The CDR3 extends over 12 amino acids. Germline CDR1 is LNHDA and CDR2 is SQIVND (reference sequence).

The gene calls are TRBV4-3 and TRBJ1-2; 10 bases map to TRBD1. The CDR3 has 17 residues. With 4 bases clipped from V and 3 bases from J, the junction kept 11 bases outside the gene matches. Germline V gene lookup returns CDR1 LGHNA and CDR2 YSLEER. This CDR3 is CASSPDRGTRLYYGYTF. CDR3 in DNA: TGCGCCAGCAGCCCGGACAGGGGGACGCGTTTGTACTATGGCTACACCTTC.

The chain uses TRBV7-8 and TRBJ2-1; TRBD1 might be the D (6 bases). The CDR3 runs to 15 residues. The V end lost 1 base, the J end lost 9 bases, and 16 bases lay between the germline ends. Germline V gene sequence: CDR1 SGHVS, CDR2 FQNEAQ. The CDR3 sequence is CASSLGVQGTGEQFF. CDR3 coding DNA: TGTGCCAGCAGCTTAGGTGTTCAGGGGACGGGTGAGCAGTTCTTC.

This sequence joins TRBV29-1 and TRBJ2-1; TRBD2 matches 7 bases. The V gene end was trimmed by 8 bases and the J gene end by 6 bases; junction bases not matched to a gene: 10. The CDR3 is 13 amino acids. Germline V CDR1 and CDR2: SQVTM, ANQGSEA. The CDR3 DNA sequence: TGCAGCACCTGGGGCGGGAGCTTCAATGAGCAGTTCTTC. The encoded protein is CSTWGGSFNEQFF.